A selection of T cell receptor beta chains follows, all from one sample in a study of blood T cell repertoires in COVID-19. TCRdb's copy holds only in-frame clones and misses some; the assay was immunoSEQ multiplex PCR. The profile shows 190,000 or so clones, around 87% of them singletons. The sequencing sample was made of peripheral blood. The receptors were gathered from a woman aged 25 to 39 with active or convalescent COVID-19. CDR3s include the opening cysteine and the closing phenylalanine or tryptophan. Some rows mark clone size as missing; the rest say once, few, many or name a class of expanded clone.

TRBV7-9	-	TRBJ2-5	CAGRGAEETQYF
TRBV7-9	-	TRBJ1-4	CASSFSQSREEKLFF
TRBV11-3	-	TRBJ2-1	CASSLGWLAGGDYNEQFF
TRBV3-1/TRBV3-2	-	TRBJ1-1	CASSQENGGLNTEAFF
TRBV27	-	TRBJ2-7	CASRETSGGPFYEQYF
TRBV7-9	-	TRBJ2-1	CASSLAQGDEQFF
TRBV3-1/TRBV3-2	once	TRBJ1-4	CASSQDTTPGEKLFF
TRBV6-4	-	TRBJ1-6	CASRAGTGVNSPLHF
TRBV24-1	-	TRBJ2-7	CATSDTLDRTRGEQYF
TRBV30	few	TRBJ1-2	CAWSVGRLLTF
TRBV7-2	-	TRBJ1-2	CASSLGRGNYGYTF
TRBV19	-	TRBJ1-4	CASTPSDRVSEKLFF
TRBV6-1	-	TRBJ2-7	CASSEGAGDVYEQYF
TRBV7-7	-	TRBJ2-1	CASSQGVANEQFF
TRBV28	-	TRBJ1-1	CASSRQGAYTEAFF